Described below is a single TCR beta chain sequence and its context. There is no known antigen for this receptor. Base qualities are not provided; no much larger clone lies one nucleotide away. The sample originates from a study of CD8 T cells in Susac syndrome (dated by TCRdb to the late 2010s). General notes on the study: Whether CD8+ T cell activation and differentiation in Susac syndrome was antigen driven was tested using repertoire sequencing. CD8+ T cell repertoire clonality was compared between fewer than 13 healthy donors, approximately 14 Susac syndrome patients and 15 multiple sclerosis patients. Overall study outcomes, separate from this receptor: The TCR sequencing and HLA analysis was acknowledged to have included a relatively small number of individuals.

Peripheral blood CD8+ and CD4+ T cells from healthy donors, Susac syndrome patients and multiple sclerosis patients were profiled using high-throughput TCR beta sequencing. Multiple sclerosis controls were treatment-naive patients with stable or active relapsing-remitting disease fulfilling revised McDonald criteria. Bulk CD8+ and CD4+ T cells were purified by magnetic negative isolation, whereas CD8+ TEMRA cells were enriched by FACS. Blood was collected in EDTA tubes and processed within 24 hours, with PBMCs isolated through density gradient centrifugation. PBMCs intended for TCR sequencing were cryopreserved in liquid nitrogen and thawed later in a water bath at 37 degrees C. The sorted or isolated CD4+, CD8+ and CD8+ TEMRA cells reached a purity of at least 90%. The germline V gene encodes CDR1 SNHLY and CDR2 FYNNEI. The CDR3 sequence holds 15 residues, the cysteine and phenylalanine included. Solely the CDR3 DNA is kept, with 45 bases framed from the first base. V lost 3 bases and J lost 5 bases, and the count of bases not matched to a germline gene is 6.

RNA was extracted using the RNeasy kit, and about 0.45 to 1 ug of the RNA was reverse transcribed with random hexamers. The immunoSEQ multiplex PCR assay, which covers 54 Vbeta and 13 Jbeta segments, was used to amplify TCR beta CDR3 regions. PCR amplification bias was corrected by using a synthetic template baseline for primer optimization and computational correction. Per the original workflow: Only productive sequences were kept, with reads annotated to V, D and J genes according to IMGT and analyzed in immunoSEQ Analyzer. Clonality was computed as one minus Shannon entropy normalized by log2 of the number of productive unique sequences. For each patient and control, public and private clones were evaluated within the 100 most prevalent clones. Clones were defined as Susac-specific if absent from the healthy and MS cohorts, from around 1,000 published viral clones and from other ImmuneACCESS disease sequences. TCRdb took the public reads, trimmed them with fastp at Q25, ran MiXCR for clone calling and kept in-frame beta chains. Rows with a matching CDR3 protein are joined into one entry that keeps the most common DNA and genes. For this entry, the V and J calls and clone size follow TCRdb and not the study's own pipeline. The sample data list some 300,000 distinct CDR3 sequences, and about 88% of these were observed just once. 0.11% of the sample lies in the top ten.

Source material: CD8+ T cells from PBMCs. The clonotype originates from a human donor with multiple sclerosis. The chain was built from TRBV2 and TRBJ1-5; TRBD1 fits 8 bases in the junction. The CDR3 in this case is CASSDVTGADQPQHF. The bases are TGTGCCAGCAGTGATGTGACAGGGGCCGATCAGCCCCAGCATTTT.